Listed below are T cell receptor beta chains from one sample, sequenced in a study of cytomegalovirus exposure and HLA in healthy donors. TCRdb's copy holds only in-frame clones and misses some; the assay was immunoSEQ multiplex PCR. The table records about 350,000 clones, about 90% of them present only once. Sequenced material: PBMCs. All receptors derive from a woman aged 25 to 39 in good health and CMV-seropositive. The CDR3 runs from the conserved cysteine through the conserved F or W. The D gene is left open where the match is weak. Expanded clones get a size class; other rows say once, few or many, or leave the size out.

TRBJ1-3	.	TRBV2	23	.	TGTGCCAGCAGTGAAGGTTTGGGGGAGGACGGACGCACCTTTAAGAATACTGGAAACACCATATATTTT	CASSEGLGEDGRTFKNTGNTIYF
TRBJ1-6	TRBD1	TRBV19	14	.	TGTGCCAGTAGTATCCAGGACAGGGCTTCACCCCTCCACTTT	CASSIQDRASPLHF
TRBJ1-6	.	TRBV6-4	13	many	TGTGCCAGCAGTTCAGGGGAGGATTCACCCCTCCACTTT	CASSSGEDSPLHF
TRBJ2-7	.	TRBV14	14	.	TGTGCCAGCAGCCAAGGGGGGCCGCTGTACGAGCAGTACTTC	CASSQGGPLYEQYF
TRBJ2-7	.	TRBV7-9	14	.	TGTGCCAGCAGCTTAGCGTCGGCTGCTTGGGAGCAGTACTTC	CASSLASAAWEQYF
TRBJ1-1	TRBD1	TRBV5-6	13	.	TGTGCCAGCAGCTTAGGACAGGGGTACGAAGCTTTCTTT	CASSLGQGYEAFF
TRBJ2-4	.	TRBV27	11	.	TGTGCCAGCAGCCTAGGAGACATTCAGTACTTC	CASSLGDIQYF
TRBJ1-4	.	TRBV23-1	16	.	TGCGCCAGCAGTCATTCCAGCGCGACAACTAATGAAAAACTGTTTTTT	CASSHSSATTNEKLFF
TRBJ2-7	.	TRBV7-2	13	.	TGTGCCAGCAGCGGGGCGGCACCCTACGAGCAGTACTTC	CASSGAAPYEQYF
TRBJ2-1	.	TRBV5-1	14	.	TGCGCCAGCAGCTTGGGCCGCAACTACAATGAGCAGTTCTTC	CASSLGRNYNEQFF
TRBJ2-7	TRBD1	TRBV7-2	15	.	TGTGCCAGCAGCTTAACGGACAGGAGCCCGTACGAGCAGTACTTC	CASSLTDRSPYEQYF
TRBJ2-1	TRBD2	TRBV5-1	22	.	TGCGCCAGCAGCAGTCGGACTAGCGGGAGGCCACTCTCTGAGCTCTTCTACAATGAGCAGTTCTTC	CASSSRTSGRPLSELFYNEQFF
TRBJ2-7	.	TRBV6-1	15	.	TGTGCCAGCAGTGCATCGACCCGCGACTCCTACGAGCAGTACTTC	CASSASTRDSYEQYF
TRBJ2-2	.	TRBV7-3	15	.	TGTGCCAGCAGCTACACGGGGGGCAGCACCGGGGAGCTGTTTTTT	CASSYTGGSTGELFF
TRBJ2-3	TRBD2	TRBV25-1	17	.	TGTGCCAGCAGTGAAAAAAGAGACGGGAGGGCCAAAGATACGCAGTATTTT	CASSEKRDGRAKDTQYF
TRBJ1-2	TRBD1	TRBV29-1	11	few	TGCAGCGTTGTGACAGGGTTTGGCTACACCTTC	CSVVTGFGYTF
TRBJ2-5	TRBD1	TRBV5-1	14	.	TGCGCCAGCAGCTTGGGGACAGGGACGGAGACCCAGTACTTC	CASSLGTGTETQYF
TRBJ2-7	TRBD2	TRBV30	14	.	TGTGCCACGGCTGCTAGCGGTTCCTCCTACGAGCAGTACTTC	CATAASGSSYEQYF
TRBJ1-1	.	TRBV28	13	once	TGTGCCAGCAGTCTACTCGGAGACACTGAAGCTTTCTTT	CASSLLGDTEAFF
TRBJ2-1	.	TRBV7-2	12	.	TGTGCCAGCAGCTTAAAGTACAATGAGCAGTTCTTC	CASSLKYNEQFF
TRBJ1-6	TRBD1	TRBV28	12	.	TGTGCCAGCAGCCGGGACAGGGGAACCCTCCACTTT	CASSRDRGTLHF
TRBJ1-4	.	TRBV7-9	12	.	TGTGCCAGCAGCTTGACAGGTGAAAAACTGTTTTTT	CASSLTGEKLFF
TRBJ2-7	.	TRBV19	15	.	TGTGCCAGTAGTAGTGGATCGGGCGGGTCATACGAGCAGTACTTC	CASSSGSGGSYEQYF
TRBJ2-7	TRBD1	TRBV4-3	19	.	TGCGCCAGCAGCCAAGTTCGACAGGGGGCGGCTAGCAGACCCTACGAGCAGTACTTC	CASSQVRQGAASRPYEQYF
TRBJ2-7	.	TRBV5-1	15	once	TGCGCCAGCAGCCCTGATACAGGGGGGGTCTTGGAGCAGTACTTC	CASSPDTGGVLEQYF
TRBJ1-2	.	TRBV5-6	12	.	TGTGCCAGCAGCTTTCCGGCGGATGGCTACACCTTC	CASSFPADGYTF
TRBJ1-5	.	TRBV4-3	13	few	TGCGCCAGCAGCCAACAGGGAGAGCAGCCCCAGCATTTT	CASSQQGEQPQHF
TRBJ1-1	.	TRBV5-1	12	.	TGCGCCAGCAGCTTGGGAGGGTTAAGTGCTTTCTTT	CASSLGGLSAFF
TRBJ2-3	TRBD2	TRBV6-6	15	.	TGTGCCAGCTTGGGACTAGCGGGGGGCACAGATACGCAGTATTTT	CASLGLAGGTDTQYF
TRBJ2-5	TRBD2	TRBV5-4	16	.	TGTGCCAGCAGCTTGAGGACTAGCGGATTCCAAGAGACCCAGTACTTC	CASSLRTSGFQETQYF
TRBJ2-5	.	TRBV28	13	once	TGTGCCAGCGTGCAGAGGGTGGTTGAGACCCAGTACTTC	CASVQRVVETQYF
TRBJ2-7	TRBD2	TRBV5-1	16	.	TGCGCCAGCAGCCTAATAGCGGGGACCCCCCCCTACGAGCAGTACTTC	CASSLIAGTPPYEQYF
TRBJ1-3	.	TRBV30	13	.	TGTGCCTGGACTGCGCTCTCTGGAAACACCATATATTTT	CAWTALSGNTIYF
TRBJ2-7	.	TRBV14	16	.	TGTGCCAGCAGCCAAGATTCGGGTGCCCGCTCCTACGAGCAGTACTTC	CASSQDSGARSYEQYF
TRBJ2-7	.	TRBV14	14	.	TGTGCCAGCAGCCAAGGTTTGGCAGTCGGCGAGCAGTACTTC	CASSQGLAVGEQYF
TRBJ2-7	.	TRBV28	16	.	TGTGCCAGCAGTTTAAATGGGGGGCTCCTGGGTTACGAGCAGTACTTC	CASSLNGGLLGYEQYF
TRBJ2-7	.	TRBV13	16	.	TGTGCCAGCAGCCCCTACACCAGGGGGGGCGTGAACGAGCAGTACTTC	CASSPYTRGGVNEQYF
TRBJ2-7	.	TRBV6-5	15	.	TGTGCCAGCAGTTACTCGCAGGACAGCTCCTACGAGCAGTACTTC	CASSYSQDSSYEQYF
TRBJ2-7	.	TRBV9	13	.	TGTGCCAGCAGCGTGACTGGGTCCTACGAGCAGTACTTC	CASSVTGSYEQYF